This T cell receptor (beta chain) was recorded in a study of memory CD4+ T cells and cytomegalovirus serostatus. The sort gate was single viable CD3+CD4+CD8-CD45RO+ cells for memory CD4+ T cells. Germline-derived CDR1 and CDR2 are LNHDA and SQIVND (reference sequence). V gave up 4 bases and J gave up 0 bases, with 18 bases separating them. The CDR3 has 17 residues. Data came from immunoSEQ multiplex PCR; TCRdb stores just in-frame clones and leaves some out. Here the sample spans roughly 84,000 clones, about 85% being singletons. Material for sequencing was memory CD4+ T cells from blood. The TCR was taken from an adult in good health and CMV-seronegative. The chain joins TRBV19 to TRBJ1-2, with unresolved D. In DNA, the CDR3 is TGTGCCAGTAGTAGGTGGGCCTACAGTCCTTCTAACTATGGCTACACCTTC. As protein: CASSRWAYSPSNYGYTF.